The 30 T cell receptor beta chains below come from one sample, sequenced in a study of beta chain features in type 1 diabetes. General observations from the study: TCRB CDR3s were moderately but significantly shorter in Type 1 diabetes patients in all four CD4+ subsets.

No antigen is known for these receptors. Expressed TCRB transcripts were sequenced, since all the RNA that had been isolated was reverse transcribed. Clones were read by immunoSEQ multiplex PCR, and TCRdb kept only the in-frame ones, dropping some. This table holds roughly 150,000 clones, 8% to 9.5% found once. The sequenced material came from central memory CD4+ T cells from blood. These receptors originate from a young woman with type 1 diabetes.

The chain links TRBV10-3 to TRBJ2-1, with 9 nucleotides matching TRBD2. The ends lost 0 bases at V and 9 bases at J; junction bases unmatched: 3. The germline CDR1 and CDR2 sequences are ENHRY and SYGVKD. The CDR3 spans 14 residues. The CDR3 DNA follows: TGTGCCATCAGTGAGTCGGGACTAGCAGCTGAGCAGTTCTTC. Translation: CAISESGLAAEQFF.

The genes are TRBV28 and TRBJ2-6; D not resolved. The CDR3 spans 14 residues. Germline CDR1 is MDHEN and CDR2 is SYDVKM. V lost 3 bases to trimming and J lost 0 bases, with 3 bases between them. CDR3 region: CASSFISGANVLTF. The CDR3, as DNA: TGTGCCAGCAGTTTCATCTCTGGGGCCAACGTCCTGACTTTC.

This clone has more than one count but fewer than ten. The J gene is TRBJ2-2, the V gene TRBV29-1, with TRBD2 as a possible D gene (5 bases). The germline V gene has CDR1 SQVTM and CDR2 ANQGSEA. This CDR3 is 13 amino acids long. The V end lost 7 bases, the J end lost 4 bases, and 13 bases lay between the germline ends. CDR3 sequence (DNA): TGCAGCGCCGCCCTGGGAGTCACCGGGGAGCTGTTTTTT. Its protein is CSAALGVTGELFF.

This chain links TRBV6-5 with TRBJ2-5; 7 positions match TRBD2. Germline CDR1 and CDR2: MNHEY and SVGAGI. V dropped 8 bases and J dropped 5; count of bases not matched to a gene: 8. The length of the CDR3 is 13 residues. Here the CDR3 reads CASRGREGETQYF. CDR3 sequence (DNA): TGTGCCAGCCGGGGCAGGGAGGGGGAGACCCAGTACTTC.

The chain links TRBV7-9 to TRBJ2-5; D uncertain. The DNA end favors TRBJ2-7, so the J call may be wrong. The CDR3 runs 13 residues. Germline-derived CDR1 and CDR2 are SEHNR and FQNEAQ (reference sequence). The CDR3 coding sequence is TGTGCCAGCAGCTTAGCGTCGACTGGCGAGCAGTACTTC. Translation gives CASSLASTGEQYF.

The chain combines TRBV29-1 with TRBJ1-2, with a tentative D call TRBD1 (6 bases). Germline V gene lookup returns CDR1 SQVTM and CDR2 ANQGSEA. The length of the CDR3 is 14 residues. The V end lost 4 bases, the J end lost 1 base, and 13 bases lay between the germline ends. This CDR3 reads CSVVQDSNNYGYTF. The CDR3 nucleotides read TGCAGCGTTGTTCAGGACAGTAATAACTATGGCTACACCTTC.

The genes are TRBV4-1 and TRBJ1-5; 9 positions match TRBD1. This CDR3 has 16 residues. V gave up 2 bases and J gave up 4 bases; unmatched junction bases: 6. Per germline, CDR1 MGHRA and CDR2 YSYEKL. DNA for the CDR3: TGCGCCAGCAGCCAAACAGGGGGCGCGGGGAATCAGCCCCAGCATTTT. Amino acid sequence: CASSQTGGAGNQPQHF.

The CDR3 nucleotides are TGTGCCAGCAGCTTCGGGACAGGATCCTACGAGCAGTACTTC. As protein: CASSFGTGSYEQYF. The V gene is TRBV11-3, the J gene TRBJ2-7; 8 bases line up with TRBD1. Germline lookup yields CDR1 SGHNT and CDR2 YENEEA. This CDR3 is 14 amino acids long. The trim removed 3 bases at V and 1 base at J, leaving 2 bases unmatched. Full variable domain (rest looked up from reference TRBV11-3 and TRBJ2-7): EAGVVQSPRYKIIEKKQPVAFWCNPISGHNTLYWYLQNLGQGPELLIRYENEEAVDDSQLPKDRFSAERLKGVDSTLKIQPAELGDSAVYLCASSFGTGSYEQYFGPGTRLTVT.

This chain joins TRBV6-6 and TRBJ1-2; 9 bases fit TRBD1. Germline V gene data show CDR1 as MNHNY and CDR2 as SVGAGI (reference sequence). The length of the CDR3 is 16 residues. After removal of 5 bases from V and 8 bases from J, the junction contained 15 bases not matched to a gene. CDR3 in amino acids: CASSASLGTGLGGYTF. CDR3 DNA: TGTGCCAGCAGTGCTTCCCTAGGGACAGGGTTGGGCGGCTACACCTTC.

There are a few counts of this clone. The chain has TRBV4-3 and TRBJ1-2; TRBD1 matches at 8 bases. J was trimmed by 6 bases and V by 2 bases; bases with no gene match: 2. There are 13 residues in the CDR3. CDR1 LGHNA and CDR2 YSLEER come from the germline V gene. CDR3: CASSQRTGHGYTF. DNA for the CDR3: TGCGCCAGCAGCCAAAGGACAGGGCATGGCTACACCTTC.

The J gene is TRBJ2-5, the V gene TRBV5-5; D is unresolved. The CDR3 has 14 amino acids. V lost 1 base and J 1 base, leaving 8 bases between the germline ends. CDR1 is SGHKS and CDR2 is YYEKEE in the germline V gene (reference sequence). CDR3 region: CASSLFAGQETQYF. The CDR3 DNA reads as TGTGCCAGCAGCTTGTTTGCCGGCCAAGAGACCCAGTACTTC.

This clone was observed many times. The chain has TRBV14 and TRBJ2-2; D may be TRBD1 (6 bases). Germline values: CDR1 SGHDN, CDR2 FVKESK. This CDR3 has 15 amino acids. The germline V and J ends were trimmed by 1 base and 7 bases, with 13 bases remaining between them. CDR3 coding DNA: TGTGCCAGCAGCCAAGTCCCCTCAGGGGTCGGGGAGCTGTTTTTT. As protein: CASSQVPSGVGELFF.

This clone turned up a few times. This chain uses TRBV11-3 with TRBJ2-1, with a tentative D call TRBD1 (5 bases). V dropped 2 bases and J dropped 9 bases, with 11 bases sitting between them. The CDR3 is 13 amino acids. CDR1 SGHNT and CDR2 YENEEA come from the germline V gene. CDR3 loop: CASSLSRVGEQFF. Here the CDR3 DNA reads TGTGCCAGCAGCTTATCCAGGGTGGGTGAGCAGTTCTTC.

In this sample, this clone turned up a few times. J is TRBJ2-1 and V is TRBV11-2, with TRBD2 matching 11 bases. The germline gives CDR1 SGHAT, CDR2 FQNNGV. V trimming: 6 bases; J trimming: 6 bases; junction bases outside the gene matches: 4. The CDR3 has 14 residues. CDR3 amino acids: CASRTSGTANEQFF. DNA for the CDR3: TGTGCCAGCAGGACTAGCGGGACAGCCAATGAGCAGTTCTTC.

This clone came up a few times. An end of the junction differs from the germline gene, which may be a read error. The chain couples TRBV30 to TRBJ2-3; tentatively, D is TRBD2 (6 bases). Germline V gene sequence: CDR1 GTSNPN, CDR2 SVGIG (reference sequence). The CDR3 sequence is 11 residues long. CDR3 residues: CAWSGGDRQYF. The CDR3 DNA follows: TGTGCCTGGTCGGGCGGGGATAGGCAGTATTTT.

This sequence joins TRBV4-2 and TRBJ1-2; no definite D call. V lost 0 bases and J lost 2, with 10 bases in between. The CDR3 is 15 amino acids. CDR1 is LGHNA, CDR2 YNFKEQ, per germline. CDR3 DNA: TGTGCCAGCAGCCAAGAAATCCGGAGCAACTATGGCTACACCTTC. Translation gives CASSQEIRSNYGYTF.

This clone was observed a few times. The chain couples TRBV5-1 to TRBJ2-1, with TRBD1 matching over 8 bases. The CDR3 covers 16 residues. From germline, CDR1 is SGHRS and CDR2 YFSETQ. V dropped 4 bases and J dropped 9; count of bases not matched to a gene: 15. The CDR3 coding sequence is TGCGCCAGCAGCGCCCTACCCGGGACAGGACAGGGTGAGCAGTTCTTC. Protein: CASSALPGTGQGEQFF.

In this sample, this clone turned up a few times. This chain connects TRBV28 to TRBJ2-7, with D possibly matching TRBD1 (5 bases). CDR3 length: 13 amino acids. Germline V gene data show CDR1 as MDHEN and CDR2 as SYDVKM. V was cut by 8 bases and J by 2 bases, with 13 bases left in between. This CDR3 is CASLGQGTYEQYF. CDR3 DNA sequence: TGTGCCAGCCTCGGCCAGGGAACCTACGAGCAGTACTTC.

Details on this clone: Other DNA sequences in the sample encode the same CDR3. As DNA, the CDR3 is TGTGCCAGCAGCCCCAAAGCGGGGTACCAAGAGACCCAGTACTTC. Protein: CASSPKAGYQETQYF. This chain uses TRBV7-6 with TRBJ2-5; 7 nucleotides align to TRBD2. The CDR3 length is 15 residues. Germline CDR1 reads SGHVS; CDR2 reads FNYEAQ. Trimming cost V 5 bases and J 0 bases; bases outside gene matches: 6.

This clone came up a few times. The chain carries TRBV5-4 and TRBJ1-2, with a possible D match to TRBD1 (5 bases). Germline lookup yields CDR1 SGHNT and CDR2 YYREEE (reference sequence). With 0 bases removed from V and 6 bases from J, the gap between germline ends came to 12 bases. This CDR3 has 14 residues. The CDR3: CASSLVGGENGYTF. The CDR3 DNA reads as TGTGCCAGCAGCTTGGTGGGGGGGGAAAATGGCTACACCTTC.

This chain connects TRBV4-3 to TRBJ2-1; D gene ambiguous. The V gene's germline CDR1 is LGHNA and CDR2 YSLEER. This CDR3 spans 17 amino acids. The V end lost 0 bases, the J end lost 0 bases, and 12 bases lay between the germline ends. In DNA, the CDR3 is TGCGCCAGCAGCCAAGATGAGTCCTCAAGCTCCTACAATGAGCAGTTCTTC. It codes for CASSQDESSSSYNEQFF.

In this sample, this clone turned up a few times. The CDR3 DNA follows: TGCGCCAGCAGCCAGTCGGGACAGGGAAGTGAAAAACTGTTTTTT. Its translation is CASSQSGQGSEKLFF. The rearrangement uses TRBV4-1 and TRBJ1-4; 9 positions agree with TRBD1. The CDR3 length is 15 residues. V shed 3 bases and J 7 bases; nucleotides not matched to a gene: 6. CDR1 and CDR2 (germline): MGHRA, YSYEKL.

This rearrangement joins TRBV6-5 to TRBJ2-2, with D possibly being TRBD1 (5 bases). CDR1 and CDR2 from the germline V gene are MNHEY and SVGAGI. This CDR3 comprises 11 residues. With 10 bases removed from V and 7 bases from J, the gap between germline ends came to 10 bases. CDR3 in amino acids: CATPRGGELFF. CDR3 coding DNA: TGTGCCACGCCTAGGGGCGGGGAGCTGTTTTTT.

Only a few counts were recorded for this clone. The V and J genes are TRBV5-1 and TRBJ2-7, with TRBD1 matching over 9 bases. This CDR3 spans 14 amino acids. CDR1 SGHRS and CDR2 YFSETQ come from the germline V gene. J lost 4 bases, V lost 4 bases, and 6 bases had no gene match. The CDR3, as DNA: TGCGCCAGCAGCGGACAACAGGGGGCGTACGAGCAGTACTTC. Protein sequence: CASSGQQGAYEQYF. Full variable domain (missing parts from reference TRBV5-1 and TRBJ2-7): KAGVTQTPRYLIKTRGQQVTLSCSPISGHRSVSWYQQTPGQGLQFLFEYFSETQRNKGNFPGRFSGRQFSNSRSEMNVSTLELGDSALYLCASSGQQGAYEQYFGPGTRLTVT.

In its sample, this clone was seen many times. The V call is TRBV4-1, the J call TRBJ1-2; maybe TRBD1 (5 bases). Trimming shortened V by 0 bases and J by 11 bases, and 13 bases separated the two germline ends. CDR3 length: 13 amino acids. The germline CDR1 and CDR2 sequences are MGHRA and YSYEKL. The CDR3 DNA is TGCGCCAGCAGCCAAGATCGATCCAGGGCATACACCTTC. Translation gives CASSQDRSRAYTF.

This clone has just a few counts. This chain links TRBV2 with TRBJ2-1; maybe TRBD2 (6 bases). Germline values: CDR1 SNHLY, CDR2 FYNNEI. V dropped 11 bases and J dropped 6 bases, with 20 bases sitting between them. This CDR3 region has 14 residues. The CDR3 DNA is TGTGCCGGCTCTCTGCAGGGCGGGGTCAATGAGCAGTTCTTC. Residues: CAGSLQGGVNEQFF.

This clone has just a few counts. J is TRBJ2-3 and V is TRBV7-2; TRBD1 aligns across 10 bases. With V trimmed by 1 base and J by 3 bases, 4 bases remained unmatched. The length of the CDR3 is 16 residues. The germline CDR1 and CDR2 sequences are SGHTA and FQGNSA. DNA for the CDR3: TGTGCCAGCAGCTTAGGAGGACAGGGGGGAACAGATACGCAGTATTTT. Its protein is CASSLGGQGGTDTQYF.

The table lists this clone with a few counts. The CDR3 sequence: CAWRGGAAAVGKLFF. In nucleotides, the CDR3 is TGTGCCTGGAGGGGCGGGGCGGCTGCCGTGGGAAAACTGTTTTTT. The gene calls are TRBV30 and TRBJ1-4; a possible D gene is TRBD1 (5 bases). Trimming stripped 3 bases from V and 10 bases from J, with 21 bases between. The CDR3 extends over 15 amino acids. CDR1 and CDR2 from the germline V gene are GTSNPN and SVGIG (reference sequence). Variable domain in full (rest from reference TRBV30 and TRBJ1-4): SQTIHQWPATLVQPVGSPLSLECTVEGTSNPNLYWYRQAAGRGLQLLFYSVGIGQISSEVPQNLSASRPQDRQFILSSKKLLLSDSGFYLCAWRGGAAAVGKLFFGSGTQLSVL.

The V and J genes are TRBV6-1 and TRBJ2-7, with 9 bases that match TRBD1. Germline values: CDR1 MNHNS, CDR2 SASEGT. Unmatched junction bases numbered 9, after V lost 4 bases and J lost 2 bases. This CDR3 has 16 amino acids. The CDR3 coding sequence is TGTGCCAGCAGTGGCAGGACCGGGACAGGGCCCTACGAGCAGTACTTC. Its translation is CASSGRTGTGPYEQYF.

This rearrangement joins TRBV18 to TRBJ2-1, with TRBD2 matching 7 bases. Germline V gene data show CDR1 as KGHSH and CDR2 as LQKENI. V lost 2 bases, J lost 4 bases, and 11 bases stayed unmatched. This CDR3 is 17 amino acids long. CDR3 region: CASSPRSSGGGYNEQFF. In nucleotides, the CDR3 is TGTGCCAGCTCACCAAGGTCTAGCGGAGGAGGATACAATGAGCAGTTCTTC.